This note documents a single TCR beta chain sequence. This may be a read error: a much more frequent sequence differs by one nucleotide. The data derive from a study of regulatory T cells in long-lasting Graves disease. Library construction for TCR beta used iRepertoire HTBI primers and Arm-PCR of CDR3 regions. TCRdb reprocessed the multiplex PCR reads with MiXCR, giving one entry per CDR3 protein. The sample holds 250,000 to 300,000 distinct CDR3 sequences, roughly 18% seen once. The CDR3 contains 11 residues. With 10 bases removed from V and 13 bases from J, the gap between germline ends came to 17 bases. The time point was: newly diagnosed GD, antithyroid drugs for less than 3 months. The TCR library was made from RNA extracted from PBMCs. EDTA tubes received roughly 8.6 milliliters of drawn peripheral blood. These data are also associated with another study on T cells in Graves' hyperthyroidism and ophthalmopathy. This second study says: Primed by the HTBI set, a first-round RT-PCR was run on the TCR CDR3. Before onset, by a median of 6.5 months, the model predicted ophthalmopathy.

This chain joins TRBV12-3 or TRBV12-4 and TRBJ2-4; no clear D gene. Sequenced here: peripheral blood mononuclear cells (PBMCs), sampled at new diagnosis, from a patient treated with antithyroid drugs. The receptor was isolated from a woman in her 30s with Graves disease. CDR3 amino acids: CATHSTGIQYF. CDR3 DNA: TGTGCCACCCATTCTACCGGTATACAGTACTTC.